These 20 T cell receptor beta chains share one sample of origin, sequenced in a study of cytomegalovirus exposure and HLA in healthy donors. With 60 Vbeta and 13 Jbeta primers, the PCR was carried out. TCRdb's table, derived via immunoSEQ multiplex PCR, lists solely in-frame clones and lacks some. The sample records fewer than 150,000 clones, around four fifths being singletons. Sequences were obtained from PBMCs. The receptors come from a man in his thirties or forties in good health and CMV-seronegative.

The chain has TRBV28 and TRBJ1-5; D might be TRBD1 (6 bases). The CDR3 has 13 amino acids. Per germline, CDR1 MDHEN and CDR2 SYDVKM. V gave up 5 bases and J gave up 5 bases, with 10 bases separating them. The CDR3 DNA is TGTGCCAGCAGTGGACAGCCGTATCAGCCCCAGCATTTT. Its protein is CASSGQPYQPQHF.

The V call is TRBV30, the J call TRBJ2-1, with D possibly being TRBD2 (7 bases). The CDR3 covers 12 residues. Trimming took 3 bases from V and 9 from J, leaving 12 bases between them. Germline CDR1 GTSNPN, CDR2 SVGIG (reference sequence). Written as DNA, the CDR3 is TGTGCCTGGAGCAAGGGGGGGTGTGAGCAGTTCTTC. Translating gives CAWSKGGCEQFF.

V usage is TRBV5-4 and J usage is TRBJ2-1, with TRBD2 identical over 7 bases. The CDR3 totals 15 residues. V was pared by 1 base and J by 6 bases, with 7 bases of the junction left unmatched. Germline V gives CDR1 SGHNT, CDR2 YYREEE (reference sequence). CDR3 DNA sequence: TGTGCCAGCAGCTTGTCTGCGGGAGTATCCAATGAGCAGTTCTTC. Its translation: CASSLSAGVSNEQFF. The variable domain in full, completed from reference TRBV5-4 and TRBJ2-1, reads ETGVTQSPTHLIKTRGQQVTLRCSSQSGHNTVSWYQQALGQGPQFIFQYYREEENGRGNFPPRFSGLQFPNYSSELNVNALELDDSALYLCASSLSAGVSNEQFFGPGTRLTVL.

Worth noting for this clone: Germline is not matched at one junction end, which may reflect a read error. V is TRBV9 and J is TRBJ1-2; tentatively, D is TRBD1 (5 bases). This CDR3 is 11 amino acids long. Germline CDR1 and CDR2: SGDLS and YYNGEE. CDR3 protein: CASGTSGRHVF. The CDR3 nucleotides read TGTGCCAGCGGGACTTCCGGGCGCCACGTCTTC.

The V and J genes are TRBV29-1 and TRBJ2-7; 7 bases fit TRBD1. The CDR3 has 12 residues. The V gene end was trimmed by 8 bases and the J gene end by 1 base; junction bases not matched to a gene: 5. CDR1 and CDR2 from the germline V gene are SQVTM and ANQGSEA. CDR3 residues: CSFTGVSYEQYF. CDR3 DNA sequence: TGCAGCTTCACAGGGGTATCCTACGAGCAGTACTTC.

The gene calls are TRBV1 and TRBJ2-5; the table's TRBD1 call for D was not verified on the DNA. TRBV1 is shown as a pseudogene. This CDR3 is 16 amino acids long. The CDR3 loop is CTSSSYGTDGKETQYF. In DNA form, the CDR3 reads TGCACCAGCAGCTCCTACGGGACAGACGGAAAGGAGACCCAGTACTTC.

The chain links TRBV30 to TRBJ1-2, with D uncertain. CDR1 and CDR2 (germline): GTSNPN, SVGIG (reference sequence). The CDR3 totals 14 residues. Trimming cost V 2 bases and J 4 bases, with 14 bases left between them. The CDR3 region is CAWSRQAGPYGYTF. The CDR3, as DNA: TGTGCCTGGAGTAGGCAGGCTGGTCCCTATGGCTACACCTTC.

V usage is TRBV7-9 and J usage is TRBJ2-7; 10 nucleotides line up with TRBD2. Trimming removed 1 base from V and 6 bases from J; junction bases left unmatched: 12. In germline, CDR1 is SEHNR, CDR2 FQNEAQ (reference sequence). This CDR3 has 17 amino acids. Here the CDR3 DNA reads TGTGCCAGCAGCTTAGAGGGACTAGCGCGGCCGGAGGTCGAGCAGTACTTC. It is translated as CASSLEGLARPEVEQYF.

This rearrangement joins TRBV25-1 to TRBJ2-2, with 13 bases that match TRBD2. Trimming removed 4 bases from V and 10 bases from J; junction bases left unmatched: 6. The CDR3 contains 15 residues. CDR1 and CDR2 from the germline V gene are MGHDK and SYGVNS. The CDR3, as DNA: TGTGCCAGCAGTGGACGGACTAGCGGGAGTACGGAGCTGTTTTTT. Translating gives CASSGRTSGSTELFF.

The chain couples TRBV6-5 to TRBJ2-4, with D perhaps TRBD1 (5 bases). Germline CDR1 reads MNHEY; CDR2 reads SVGAGI. This CDR3 comprises 13 residues. The V and J ends lost 6 bases and 0 bases respectively, with 6 bases between them. CDR3 sequence (DNA): TGTGCCAGCAGGGACACAGCCAAAAACATTCAGTACTTC. This encodes CASRDTAKNIQYF.

The V call is TRBV18, the J call TRBJ1-5, with TRBD1 matching over 9 bases. With 6 bases clipped from V and 8 bases from J, the junction kept 8 bases outside the gene matches. The germline CDR1 and CDR2 sequences are KGHSH and LQKENI. The CDR3 covers 14 residues. The CDR3 nucleotides read TGTGCCAGCTCTCGGGACAGGGCTCTGGAGCCCCAGCATTTT. Amino acids: CASSRDRALEPQHF.

The chain uses TRBV9 and TRBJ1-2; tentative D call: TRBD1 (6 bases). The CDR3 has 13 residues. Germline values: CDR1 SGDLS, CDR2 YYNGEE. The V end lost 2 bases, the J end lost 4 bases, and 9 bases lay between the germline ends. CDR3 coding DNA: TGTGCCAGCAGCGTCTTGGACAGCTATGGCTACACCTTC. This codes for CASSVLDSYGYTF.

This rearrangement joins TRBV5-1 to TRBJ1-4, with 7 bases fitting TRBD1. The CDR3 contains 15 residues. Germline CDR1 reads SGHRS; CDR2 reads YFSETQ. V was pared by 4 bases and J by 2 bases, with 5 bases of the junction left unmatched. The CDR3 region is CASSPGTVTNEKLFF. The CDR3 coding sequence is TGCGCCAGCAGCCCCGGGACAGTTACTAATGAAAAACTGTTTTTT.

The gene calls are TRBV5-1 and TRBJ1-2, with 8 bases identical to TRBD1. This CDR3 is built from 14 residues. Germline assignment: CDR1 SGHRS and CDR2 YFSETQ. Losses at the gene ends were 4 bases for V and 3 bases for J; bases not matched to a gene: 5. The DNA of the CDR3 is TGCGCCAGCAGCCCCGGACAGGGTGACTATGGCTACACCTTC. It specifies CASSPGQGDYGYTF.

The chain carries TRBV18 and TRBJ2-7; 10 bases align to TRBD1. There are 16 residues in the CDR3. The V gene end was trimmed by 2 bases and the J gene end by 6 bases; junction bases not matched to a gene: 10. CDR1 is KGHSH, CDR2 LQKENI, per germline. In nucleotides, the CDR3 is TGTGCCAGCTCACCAAACTCCGGGACAGGGGTAAGCGAGCAGTACTTC. It translates to CASSPNSGTGVSEQYF.

This clone was seen only a few times. V usage is TRBV6-5 and J usage is TRBJ2-7, with D perhaps TRBD1 (5 bases). The germline V gene encodes CDR1 MNHEY and CDR2 SVGAGI. The length of the CDR3 is 12 residues. The V gene lost 6 bases and the J gene lost 3 bases, with 9 bases spanning the gap. DNA of the CDR3: TGTGCCAGCAGGGCCGACAGCTACGAGCAGTACTTC. Protein sequence: CASRADSYEQYF.

The chain has TRBV6-1 and TRBJ1-2; D not certain. The V gene's germline CDR1 is MNHNS and CDR2 SASEGT. The CDR3 is made up of 12 amino acids. Trimming cost V 8 bases and J 2 bases, with 9 bases left between them. CDR3 bases: TGTGCCAGCCACACAAACAACTATGGCTACACCTTC. It is translated as CASHTNNYGYTF.

In its sample, this clone was seen once. The CDR3 sequence is CASSQVKGGAGNTIYF. In DNA, the CDR3 is TGCGCCAGCAGCCAAGTCAAAGGGGGGGCTGGAAACACCATATATTTT. The rearrangement joins TRBV4-1 to TRBJ1-3, with D perhaps matching TRBD1 (6 bases). The CDR3 runs 16 residues. Between the trimmed V and J ends, which lost 1 base and 2 bases, there was a span of 12 bases. Germline V CDR1 and CDR2: MGHRA, YSYEKL.

The rearrangement uses TRBV6-1 and TRBJ1-5; D might be TRBD1 (5 bases). Germline-derived CDR1 and CDR2 are MNHNS and SASEGT. The CDR3 extends over 15 amino acids. With 5 bases removed from V and 0 bases from J, the gap between germline ends came to 11 bases. CDR3 protein: CASSLQEYSNQPQHF. CDR3 coding DNA: TGTGCCAGCAGTTTACAGGAATATAGCAATCAGCCCCAGCATTTT.

The rearrangement uses TRBV2 and TRBJ1-6, with TRBD1 matching over 11 bases. Germline-derived CDR1 and CDR2 are SNHLY and FYNNEI. V was pared by 5 bases and J by 6 bases, with 9 bases of the junction left unmatched. This CDR3 contains 17 residues. The CDR3: CASSPFGTGGVNSPLHF. The CDR3 nucleotides read TGTGCCAGCAGTCCTTTCGGGACAGGGGGAGTTAATTCACCCCTCCACTTT.